These 32 T cell receptor beta chains came from one sample sequenced in a study of CD8+ T cells in alopecia areata. Extracted RNA was reverse transcribed, and the resulting cDNA served as sequencing template. Here immunoSEQ multiplex PCR was the method, and the copy in TCRdb shows in-frame clones only, minus some. Here the sample spans about 100,000 clones, about 83% being singletons. The treatment here: oral pan-JAK inhibitor, 5-10 mg twice daily. Material: CD8+ T cells sorted from blood, obtained at week 24, from a patient treated with tofacitinib. The receptors stem from a human donor with alopecia areata.

This chain links TRBV5-1 with TRBJ2-7, with 7 bases fitting TRBD1. The V gene end was trimmed by 2 bases and the J gene end by 2 bases; junction bases not matched to a gene: 4. CDR1 is SGHRS and CDR2 is YFSETQ in the germline V gene. This CDR3 is built from 14 residues. CDR3 sequence reads: CASSFGDRAYEQYF. The CDR3 region has the DNA TGCGCCAGCAGCTTTGGTGACAGGGCCTACGAGCAGTACTTC.

The chain employs TRBV7-9 and TRBJ2-7; D gene unclear. V lost 5 bases, J lost 0 bases, and 5 bases lay in between. Germline assignment: CDR1 SEHNR and CDR2 FQNEAQ (reference sequence). There are 12 residues in the CDR3. The CDR3 reads CASSQGSYEQYF. In DNA form, the CDR3 reads TGTGCCAGCAGCCAAGGCTCCTACGAGCAGTACTTC.

The chain joins TRBV29-1 to TRBJ2-7; 7 bases agree with TRBD1. CDR1 is SQVTM, CDR2 ANQGSEA, per germline. The ends lost 0 bases at V and 2 bases at J; junction bases unmatched: 4. CDR3 size: 14 residues. CDR3 DNA sequence: TGCAGCGTTGAAGAGGCAGGGGGAACCTACGAGCAGTACTTC. Its translation: CSVEEAGGTYEQYF.

The genes are TRBV5-1 and TRBJ2-3; TRBD2 agrees at 10 bases. This CDR3 region has 13 residues. CDR1 and CDR2 from the germline V gene are SGHRS and YFSETQ. The junction had 0 bases not matched to a gene; V was cut back by 7 bases and J by 1 base. This CDR3 reads CASGLAGTDTQYF. The CDR3 DNA sequence: TGCGCCAGCGGACTAGCGGGCACAGATACGCAGTATTTT. Variable domain in full (rest from reference TRBV5-1 and TRBJ2-3): KAGVTQTPRYLIKTRGQQVTLSCSPISGHRSVSWYQQTPGQGLQFLFEYFSETQRNKGNFPGRFSGRQFSNSRSEMNVSTLELGDSALYLCASGLAGTDTQYFGPGTRLTVL.

The chain links TRBV6-5 to TRBJ2-7, with D perhaps matching TRBD1 (6 bases). The CDR3 has 14 residues. Germline CDR1 is MNHEY and CDR2 is SVGAGI. Trimming cost V 2 bases and J 5 bases, with 13 bases left between them. The CDR3 region is CASSYEGETDEQYF. The CDR3 DNA follows: TGTGCCAGCAGTTACGAGGGGGAAACTGACGAGCAGTACTTC.

This clone has only one observation. This chain links TRBV27 with TRBJ2-2; D not resolved. The germline V gene encodes CDR1 MNHEY and CDR2 SMNVEV (reference sequence). Trimming pared 2 bases from V and 4 bases from J, leaving 11 bases between. The CDR3 spans 15 residues. For the CDR3, the DNA is TGTGCCAGCAGTTTACAGATGATGGGCACCGGGGAGCTGTTTTTT. Its translation: CASSLQMMGTGELFF.

The chain uses TRBV7-6 and TRBJ1-1; D unclear. The germline V gene has CDR1 SGHVS and CDR2 FNYEAQ. With 2 bases removed from V and 1 base from J, the gap between germline ends came to 8 bases. The CDR3 covers 14 residues. The CDR3 is CASSLSGANTEAFF. Here the CDR3 DNA reads TGTGCCAGCAGCTTATCAGGTGCGAACACTGAAGCTTTCTTT.

V and J are TRBV4-1 and TRBJ2-7; 9 bases agree with TRBD1. The CDR3 length is 16 residues. V lost 2 bases, J lost 3 bases, and 8 bases stayed unmatched. The germline gives CDR1 MGHRA, CDR2 YSYEKL. The CDR3 DNA reads as TGCGCCAGCAGCCAATCCGGGACAGGGATTGACTACGAGCAGTACTTC. Its protein is CASSQSGTGIDYEQYF.

The CDR3 bases are TGTGCCACCAGCAGAGCCAGACTAGCTTACCTAAGGGCCTCCTACAATGAGCAGTTCTTC. Amino acid sequence: CATSRARLAYLRASYNEQFF. The rearrangement uses TRBV15 and TRBJ2-1, with 7 positions matching TRBD2. Germline V gives CDR1 LNHNV, CDR2 YYDKDF (reference sequence). The trim removed 1 base at V and 0 bases at J, leaving 15 bases unmatched. This CDR3 is 20 amino acids long.

V usage is TRBV29-1 and J usage is TRBJ2-5, with 7 bases that match TRBD1. The J call may be mistaken, given a closer DNA end match to TRBJ2-7. Germline values: CDR1 SQVTM, CDR2 ANQGSEA. This CDR3 has 13 residues. The chain's CDR3 is CSVRDSLSYEQYF. The CDR3 DNA is TGCAGCGTCCGGGACAGCTTATCCTACGAGCAGTACTTC.

This clone is a singleton in its sample. CDR3 amino acids: CASSSDSSYEQYF. The DNA of the CDR3 is TGTGCCAGCAGTTCTGACAGCTCCTACGAGCAGTACTTC. This sequence joins TRBV7-8 and TRBJ2-7, with D perhaps TRBD1 (5 bases). This CDR3 comprises 13 residues. From germline, CDR1 is SGHVS and CDR2 FQNEAQ. Trimming stripped 6 bases from V and 0 bases from J, with 9 bases between.

The rearrangement links TRBV11-2 to TRBJ2-1, with D hard to call. CDR3 length: 14 amino acids. Looked up from germline, CDR1 is SGHAT and CDR2 is FQNNGV. V lost 1 base and J lost 9, with 13 bases in between. The CDR3 reads CASSLVPTTSEQFF. DNA for the CDR3: TGTGCCAGCAGCTTAGTCCCGACGACAAGTGAGCAGTTCTTC.

The V gene is TRBV7-2, the J gene TRBJ2-4; 14 bases align to TRBD2. The germline gives CDR1 SGHTA, CDR2 FQGNSA. With V trimmed by 5 bases and J by 5 bases, 8 bases remained unmatched. This CDR3 is 17 amino acids long. This CDR3 is CASSRGMGLAGENIQYF. Written as DNA, the CDR3 is TGTGCCAGCAGCCGGGGGATGGGACTAGCGGGGGAAAACATTCAGTACTTC.

The chain uses TRBV11-2 and TRBJ2-7; 8 bases fit TRBD2. Germline CDR1 reads SGHAT; CDR2 reads FQNNGV. The CDR3 extends over 14 amino acids. V shed 4 bases, J shed 2 bases, and the junction held 4 bases outside the gene matches. The CDR3 nucleotides are TGTGCCAGCAGCTCACCGGGACTAGCCTACGAGCAGTACTTC. As protein: CASSSPGLAYEQYF.

The V gene is TRBV7-2, the J gene TRBJ2-2; no reliable D call. The CDR3 is 11 residues long. CDR1 is SGHTA, CDR2 FQGNSA, per germline. The V end was cut by 3 bases, the J end by 5 bases, with 1 base between. In DNA form, the CDR3 reads TGTGCCAGCAGCTTTACCGGGGAGCTGTTTTTT. This translates into CASSFTGELFF.

The genes are TRBV2 and TRBJ1-2, with 12 nucleotides matching TRBD1. This CDR3 comprises 17 residues. Per the germline V gene, CDR1 is SNHLY and CDR2 is FYNNEI. V was pared by 6 bases and J by 8 bases, with 16 bases of the junction left unmatched. The CDR3 sequence: CASSDYRDRGLIDGYTF. The DNA for the CDR3 is TGTGCCAGCAGCGACTATCGGGACAGGGGGCTAATTGACGGCTACACCTTC.

The chain combines TRBV7-9 with TRBJ2-7, with a possible D match to TRBD2 (6 bases). This CDR3 comprises 13 residues. V lost 3 bases, J lost 3 bases, and 9 bases lay in between. Germline CDR1 reads SEHNR; CDR2 reads FQNEAQ (reference sequence). CDR3 loop: CASSFVGGYEQYF. The CDR3 nucleotides are TGTGCCAGCAGCTTCGTGGGGGGCTACGAGCAGTACTTC.

This clone was observed once. J is TRBJ2-4 and V is TRBV19; 7 nucleotides align to TRBD1. V trimming: 1 base; J trimming: 1 base; junction bases outside the gene matches: 7. Germline V CDR1 and CDR2: LNHDA, SQIVND (reference sequence). This CDR3 has 17 amino acids. CDR3 bases: TGTGCCAGTAGTATAGTAAGACAGGGAATGGCCAAAAACATTCAGTACTTC. This gives the protein CASSIVRQGMAKNIQYF. The full variable domain, its missing parts supplied by reference TRBV19 and TRBJ2-4, is DGGITQSPKYLFRKEGQNVTLSCEQNLNHDAMYWYRQDPGQGLRLIYYSQIVNDFQKGDIAEGYSVSREKKESFPLTVTSAQKNPTAFYLCASSIVRQGMAKNIQYFGAGTRLSVL.

CDR3: CASGLPFGTGSETQYF. The CDR3 DNA sequence: TGTGCTAGTGGTTTGCCCTTCGGGACAGGGAGCGAGACCCAGTACTTC. The J gene is TRBJ2-5, the V gene TRBV12-5, with 9 bases fitting TRBD1. CDR1 is LGHNT, CDR2 FRNRAP, per germline. The CDR3 extends over 16 amino acids. Trimming removed 2 bases from V and 5 bases from J; junction bases left unmatched: 9.

J is TRBJ2-2 and V is TRBV11-2; a weak D match, TRBD2 (7 bases). The V gene lost 3 bases and the J gene lost 8 bases, with 22 bases spanning the gap. Germline V CDR1 and CDR2: SGHAT, FQNNGV. The CDR3 length is 17 residues. CDR3 coding DNA: TGTGCCAGCAGCTTTCGGGGGGCACAAATCGACAGAGGGGAGCTGTTTTTT. It encodes CASSFRGAQIDRGELFF.

The V gene is TRBV23-1, the J gene TRBJ1-1, with D possibly TRBD1 on 5 matching bases. TRBV23-1 is labeled an ORF, and its function is uncertain. V was shortened by 9 bases and J by 5 bases, with 16 bases between the two germline ends. The CDR3 length is 13 residues. The CDR3 here is CARYPGGGTEAFF. CDR3 sequence (DNA): TGCGCCAGGTACCCCGGGGGAGGTACTGAAGCTTTCTTT.

The J gene is TRBJ2-7, the V gene TRBV15; 11 bases agree with TRBD1. The CDR3 consists of 15 residues. V lost 4 bases to trimming and J lost 3 bases; unmatched junction nucleotides: 5. Germline-derived CDR1 and CDR2 are LNHNV and YYDKDF (reference sequence). Written as DNA, the CDR3 is TGTGCCACCAGCACTTTGGGACAGGGGGGCTACGAGCAGTACTTC. It encodes CATSTLGQGGYEQYF.

The V call is TRBV7-2, the J call TRBJ2-7; D is possibly TRBD1 (6 bases). From germline, CDR1 is SGHTA and CDR2 FQGNSA. CDR3 length: 17 residues. The V gene lost 5 bases and the J gene lost 11 bases, with 31 bases spanning the gap. The CDR3 bases are TGTGCCAGCAGCCAAGACCTATGGGCGACAGGAAGGAAGAACGAGTACTTC. Translating it yields CASSQDLWATGRKNEYF.

V gene TRBV5-6 combines with J gene TRBJ2-5; TRBD2 matches 14 bases. The V gene end was trimmed by 3 bases and the J gene end by 4 bases; junction bases not matched to a gene: 2. The CDR3 sequence is 15 residues long. Germline-derived CDR1 and CDR2 are SGHDT and YYEEEE. CDR3 sequence reads: CASSWGLAGAETQYF. The CDR3 nucleotides read TGTGCCAGCAGCTGGGGACTAGCGGGGGCAGAGACCCAGTACTTC. The whole variable domain, remainder taken from reference TRBV5-6 and TRBJ2-5, is DAGVTQSPTHLIKTRGQQVTLRCSPKSGHDTVSWYQQALGQGPQFIFQYYEEEERQRGNFPDRFSGHQFPNYSSELNVNALLLGDSALYLCASSWGLAGAETQYFGPGTRLLVL.

V gene TRBV27 combines with J gene TRBJ2-5; D possibly corresponds to TRBD2 (6 bases). V lost 2 bases and J lost 5, with 12 bases in between. The CDR3 length is 14 residues. From germline, CDR1 is MNHEY and CDR2 SMNVEV (reference sequence). The CDR3 here is CASSLDEGGETQYF. The CDR3 coding sequence is TGTGCCAGCAGTTTAGATGAGGGAGGTGAGACCCAGTACTTC.

This chain joins TRBV29-1 and TRBJ2-7; perhaps TRBD2 as D (6 bases). The germline CDR1 and CDR2 sequences are SQVTM and ANQGSEA. V lost 6 bases and J 0 bases, leaving 21 bases between the germline ends. This CDR3 is built from 16 residues. The CDR3 loop reads CSVGTGWRERSYEQYF. The CDR3 region has the DNA TGCAGCGTCGGAACCGGTTGGAGGGAACGCTCCTACGAGCAGTACTTC.

The V call is TRBV13, the J call TRBJ2-1; the match to TRBD2 covers 11 bases. The CDR3 length is 15 residues. The V segment lost 2 bases and the J segment 3 bases; nucleotides outside the gene matches: 0. Germline CDR1 PRHDT, CDR2 FYEKMQ (reference sequence). The CDR3 DNA sequence: TGTGCCAGCAGCTTAACTAGCGGGGGCTACAATGAGCAGTTCTTC. Its translation: CASSLTSGGYNEQFF.

This clone was recorded once. The CDR3 spells CASSQVKRGTDTQYF. The CDR3 nucleotides read TGCGCCAGCAGCCAAGTAAAGCGGGGCACAGATACGCAGTATTTT. The chain joins TRBV4-3 to TRBJ2-3; TRBD2 is a possible D gene (6 bases). The CDR3 extends over 15 amino acids. The ends were cut back, 1 base at V and 1 base at J, with 9 bases in the middle. Germline loops: CDR1 LGHNA, CDR2 YSLEER.

Here the CDR3 reads CASSQKSAGSRYNEQFF. CDR3 nucleotides: TGTGCCAGCAGCCAAAAATCGGCGGGGAGTCGGTACAATGAGCAGTTCTTC. V is TRBV9 and J is TRBJ2-1; D is perhaps TRBD2 (6 bases). This CDR3 contains 17 residues. Trimming left V 4 bases short and J 4 bases short, with 21 bases between. Germline CDR1 is SGDLS and CDR2 is YYNGEE.

The gene calls are TRBV7-9 and TRBJ1-2; D uncertain. Trimming left V 1 base short and J 4 bases short, with 10 bases between. The V gene's germline CDR1 is SEHNR and CDR2 FQNEAQ (reference sequence). There are 14 residues in the CDR3. The CDR3 nucleotides are TGTGCCAGCAGCTTAGAGTCCCAGTTCTATGGCTACACCTTC. Its protein product is CASSLESQFYGYTF.

The rearrangement uses TRBV7-6 and TRBJ2-3; TRBD2 matches 8 bases. V was pared by 5 bases and J by 0 bases, with 4 bases of the junction left unmatched. Germline-derived CDR1 and CDR2 are SGHVS and FNYEAQ. The CDR3 is made up of 15 amino acids. As DNA, the CDR3 is TGTGCCAGCAGCCACGGGGGGGCCAGCACAGATACGCAGTATTTT. It yields the protein CASSHGGASTDTQYF.

The chain couples TRBV5-1 to TRBJ2-2; 8 bases match TRBD1. J gave up 9 bases and V 4 bases, and 8 bases lay outside the gene matches. The CDR3 runs to 14 residues. CDR1 is SGHRS, CDR2 YFSETQ, per germline. DNA for the CDR3: TGCGCCAGCAGCGGCGGACAGGGAAGGAGGGAGCTGTTTTTT. Translating gives CASSGGQGRRELFF.